Detailed here is one T cell receptor delta chain. As yet, its antigen is unknown. This specimen comes from a study of delta chains in infants with herpesvirus infections. Background on the study: Infants infected with CMV after birth were searched for public fetal Vdelta1/Vgamma8 clonotype.

Study-wide results and caveats: Caveat: small sample size and no race- or environment-matched controls. The public clonotype appeared only at the first post-infection time point.

The V gene's germline CDR1 is NSMFDY and CDR2 ISSIKDK. The CDR3 spans 18 residues. Trimming shortened V by 3 bases and J by 0 bases, and 24 bases separated the two germline ends. Reverse transcription of PBMC RNA used primers specific for the gamma and delta chains. TCRdb fed the RT-PCR reads into CATT to redo clone calling. The sample has over 350 delta-chain clones, around 66% seen once. The receptor comes from a human donor who was a Ugandan infant, either HIV-exposed or HIV-unexposed (not recorded which). The V gene is TRAV29/DV5, the J gene TRDJ1; no firm D call. Specimen: peripheral blood, collected at time point 3 of longitudinal follow-up. This CDR3 is CAATARPMLAYHTDKLIF. DNA for the CDR3: TGTGCAGCAACTGCACGCCCTATGCTGGCCTATCACACCGATAAACTCATCTTT.